This T cell receptor beta chain was retrieved from a study of blood T cell repertoires in COVID-19 (dated by TCRdb to about 2020). For context, the study as a whole: Collaborator samples came from the United States, Italy and Spain and covered acute and convalescent phases of COVID-19. The prospective study material was composed of cDNA or gDNA derived from T cells, B-cell-depleted T cells, or PBMCs. Deeply sampled blood TCRbeta repertoires from subjects exposed to, actively infected with, or recovered from COVID-19 were included in the dataset. The repertoires were released in a freely available public database intended as a resource for research on the immune response to SARS-CoV-2. Samples were obtained from the ongoing ImmuneRACE study (first 160 participants) and from over 1,000 subjects provided by 6 global collaborators. The sample metadata nearly always contained a de-identified subject ID, COVID-19 status, age in years and sex. Where HLA class I and class II types were available, the types were taken from metadata supplied by the sample provider, not from assay-based typing.

Relative to germline, V is 5 bases shorter and J is 4 bases shorter, with 15 bases between their ends. In the germline V gene, CDR1 corresponds to SGHTA and CDR2 to FQGTGA. There are 16 amino acids in the CDR3, from cysteine to phenylalanine inclusive. Solely the CDR3 DNA is kept, with 48 bases framed from the first base. As concerns this clone: Its target antigen remains unknown. Per-base qualities were not stored, and no clone one base away is much larger.

TCRbeta CDR3 regions were amplified from genomic DNA using the immunoSEQ Assay, a bias-controlled multiplex PCR. For the original study's pipeline: The number of nucleated cells in each sample was estimated by amplification of reference gene primers within the assay. To quantify the absolute abundance of each unique TCRbeta CDR3 rearrangement, sequence reads were collapsed and filtered. For each sample, productive Simpson clonality was calculated as the square root of Simpson's diversity index over productive rearrangements. Held by TCRdb, this immuneACCESS table contains in-frame sequences only and omits some clones. Under half of the omission traces to an unresolved V gene where checked; the cause of the rest is unknown. The V and J calls and the clone size are those of that table, but D and trimming were determined from the DNA. For this sample the table gives some 99,000 clones, of which about 87% were detected only once. Approximately 7% of the sample belongs to the ten largest clones.

Here is what the overall study found, with its caveats: Clinical and demographic metadata were provided uncurated, with the amount varying by source and participant.

Whole blood was collected in K2EDTA tubes by collaborating institutions according to the institutions' own protocols. Collaborator samples were shipped for TCRbeta analysis as frozen whole blood, isolated PBMCs, or DNA extracted from either sample type. The rearrangement joined TRBV7-3 to TRBJ2-6, with the D gene uncertain. The clonotype was recovered from a woman between 45 and 60 years old with acute or convalescent COVID-19. Material for sequencing was peripheral blood. The bases are TGTGCCAGCAGCCCGCTCGGTGCCCGCGGGGCCAACGTCCTGACTTTC. It codes for CASSPLGARGANVLTF.